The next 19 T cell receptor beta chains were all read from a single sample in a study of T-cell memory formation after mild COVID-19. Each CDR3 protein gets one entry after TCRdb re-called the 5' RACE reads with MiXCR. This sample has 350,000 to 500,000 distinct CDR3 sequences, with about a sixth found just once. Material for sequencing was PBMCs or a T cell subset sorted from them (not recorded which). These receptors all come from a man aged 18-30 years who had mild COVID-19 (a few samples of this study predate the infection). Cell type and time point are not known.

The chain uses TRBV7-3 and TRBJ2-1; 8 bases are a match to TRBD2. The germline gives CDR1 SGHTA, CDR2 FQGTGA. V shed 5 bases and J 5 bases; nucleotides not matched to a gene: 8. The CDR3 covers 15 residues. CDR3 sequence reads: CASSLTSEFHNEQFF. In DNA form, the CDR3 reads TGTGCCAGCAGCCTGACTAGCGAGTTCCACAATGAGCAGTTCTTC.

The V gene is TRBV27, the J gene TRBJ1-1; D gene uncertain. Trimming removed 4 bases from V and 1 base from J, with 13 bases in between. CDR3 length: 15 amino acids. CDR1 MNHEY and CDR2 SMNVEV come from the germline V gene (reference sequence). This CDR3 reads CASSSRPTPNTEAFF. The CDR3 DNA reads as TGTGCCAGCAGTTCACGCCCTACACCGAACACTGAAGCTTTCTTT.

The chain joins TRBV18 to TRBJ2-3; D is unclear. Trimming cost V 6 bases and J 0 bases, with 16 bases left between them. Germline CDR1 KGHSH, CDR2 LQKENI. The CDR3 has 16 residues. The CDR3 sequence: CASSFSPDESTDTQYF. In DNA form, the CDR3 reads TGTGCCAGCTCTTTCTCCCCGGACGAGAGCACAGATACGCAGTATTTT.

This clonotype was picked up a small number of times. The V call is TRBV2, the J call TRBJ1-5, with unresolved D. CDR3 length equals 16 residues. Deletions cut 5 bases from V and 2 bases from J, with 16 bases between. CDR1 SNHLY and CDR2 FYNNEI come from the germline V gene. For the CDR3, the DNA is TGTGCCAGCAGTTTTAGTTCAAACCGCGGCAATCAGCCCCAGCATTTT. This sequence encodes CASSFSSNRGNQPQHF.

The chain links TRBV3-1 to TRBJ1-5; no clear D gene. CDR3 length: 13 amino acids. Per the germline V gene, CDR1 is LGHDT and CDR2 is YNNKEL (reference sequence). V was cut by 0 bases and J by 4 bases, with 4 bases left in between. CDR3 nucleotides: TGTGCCAGCAGCCAAGATGAAAATCAGCCCCAGCATTTT. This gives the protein CASSQDENQPQHF.

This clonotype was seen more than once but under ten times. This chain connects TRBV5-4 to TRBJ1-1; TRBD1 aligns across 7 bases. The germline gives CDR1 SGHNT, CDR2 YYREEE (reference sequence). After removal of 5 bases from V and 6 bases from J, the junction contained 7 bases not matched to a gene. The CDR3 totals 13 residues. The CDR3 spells CASRGTAGAEAFF. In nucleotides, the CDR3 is TGTGCCAGCAGGGGGACAGCAGGCGCTGAAGCTTTCTTT.

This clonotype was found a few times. DNA for the CDR3: TGTGCCATCACCCCCCTTGGGAGCGGGGGGGCGTTAGATACGCAGTATTTT. This codes for CAITPLGSGGALDTQYF. V usage is TRBV10-3 and J usage is TRBJ2-3; TRBD2 aligns across 10 bases. This CDR3 comprises 17 residues. CDR1 is ENHRY and CDR2 is SYGVKD in the germline V gene. J was trimmed by 5 bases and V by 7 bases; bases with no gene match: 15.

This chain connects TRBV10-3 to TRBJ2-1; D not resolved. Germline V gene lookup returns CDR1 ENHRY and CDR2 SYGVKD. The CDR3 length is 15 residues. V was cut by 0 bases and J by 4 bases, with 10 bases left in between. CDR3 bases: TGTGCCATCAGTGAGTCCCAATCCAGATACAATGAGCAGTTCTTC. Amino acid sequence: CAISESQSRYNEQFF.

The CDR3: CATSRDEARWETQYF. In DNA, the CDR3 is TGTGCCACCAGCAGAGATGAGGCCCGTTGGGAGACCCAGTACTTC. This rearrangement joins TRBV15 to TRBJ2-5; D is ambiguous. Germline lookup yields CDR1 LNHNV and CDR2 YYDKDF (reference sequence). V was pared by 0 bases and J by 5 bases, with 13 bases between. This CDR3 comprises 15 residues. Drawing the rest from reference TRBV15 and TRBJ2-5, the complete variable domain is DAMVIQNPRYQVTQFGKPVTLSCSQTLNHNVMYWYQQKSSQAPKLLFHYYDKDFNNEADTPDNFQSRRPNTSFCFLDIRSPGLGDTAMYLCATSRDEARWETQYFGPGTRLLVL.

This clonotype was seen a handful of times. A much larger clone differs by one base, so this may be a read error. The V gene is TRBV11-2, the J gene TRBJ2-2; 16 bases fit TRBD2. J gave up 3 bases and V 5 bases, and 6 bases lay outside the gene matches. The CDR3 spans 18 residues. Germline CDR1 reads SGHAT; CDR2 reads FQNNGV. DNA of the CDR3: TGTGCCAGCAGCCAGGGACTAGCGGGGGGGCCGGACACCGGGGAGCTGTTTTTT. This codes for CASSQGLAGGPDTGELFF.

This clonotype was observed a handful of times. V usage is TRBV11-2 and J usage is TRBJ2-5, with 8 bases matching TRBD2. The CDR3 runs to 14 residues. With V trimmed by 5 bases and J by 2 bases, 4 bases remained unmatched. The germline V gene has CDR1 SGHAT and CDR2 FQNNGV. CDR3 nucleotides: TGTGCCAGCAGCCCTAGCGGGCAACAAGAGACCCAGTACTTC. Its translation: CASSPSGQQETQYF.

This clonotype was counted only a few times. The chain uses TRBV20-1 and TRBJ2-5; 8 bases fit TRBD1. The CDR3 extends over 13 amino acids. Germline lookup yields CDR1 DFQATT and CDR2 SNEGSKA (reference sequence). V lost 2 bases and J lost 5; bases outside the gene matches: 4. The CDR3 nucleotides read TGCAGTGCTAGAAGGACAGGGTGGGAGACCCAGTACTTC. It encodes CSARRTGWETQYF.

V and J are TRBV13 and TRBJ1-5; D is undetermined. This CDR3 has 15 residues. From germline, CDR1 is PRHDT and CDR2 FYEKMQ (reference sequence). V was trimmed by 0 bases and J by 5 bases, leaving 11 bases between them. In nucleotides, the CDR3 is TGTGCCAGCAGCTTAGGAGGGCCCGGGGATCAGCCCCAGCATTTT. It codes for CASSLGGPGDQPQHF.

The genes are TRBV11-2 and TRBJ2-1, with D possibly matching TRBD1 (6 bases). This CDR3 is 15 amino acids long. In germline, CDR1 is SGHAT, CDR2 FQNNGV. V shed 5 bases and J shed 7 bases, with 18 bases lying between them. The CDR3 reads CASSPAWTVRNEQFF. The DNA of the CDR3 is TGTGCCAGCAGCCCCGCCTGGACAGTGAGGAATGAGCAGTTCTTC.

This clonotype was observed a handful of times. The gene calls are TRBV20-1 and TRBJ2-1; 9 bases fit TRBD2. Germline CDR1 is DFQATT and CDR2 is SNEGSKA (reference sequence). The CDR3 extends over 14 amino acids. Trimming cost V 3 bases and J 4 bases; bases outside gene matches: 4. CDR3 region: CSARWSGGYNEQFF. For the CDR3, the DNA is TGCAGTGCTAGGTGGAGCGGGGGGTACAATGAGCAGTTCTTC.

In DNA form, the CDR3 reads TGCGCCAGCAGCTCCGGACAGGGGTCGGCCGAGCAGTACGTC. Translated: CASSSGQGSAEQYV. This chain connects TRBV5-1 to TRBJ2-7; 9 nucleotides match TRBD1. CDR3 size: 14 residues. With V trimmed by 3 bases and J by 6 bases, 7 bases remained unmatched. CDR1 SGHRS and CDR2 YFSETQ come from the germline V gene.

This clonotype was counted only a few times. CDR3 sequence (DNA): TGCGCCAGCAGCCAAGGCGTTACCGGGGGGACGCCAGATACGCAGTATTTT. The encoded protein is CASSQGVTGGTPDTQYF. The chain recombines TRBV4-3 with TRBJ2-3; 7 bases line up with TRBD2. Per germline, CDR1 LGHNA and CDR2 YSLEER. J lost 4 bases, V lost 1 base, and 11 bases had no gene match. The CDR3 runs to 17 residues.

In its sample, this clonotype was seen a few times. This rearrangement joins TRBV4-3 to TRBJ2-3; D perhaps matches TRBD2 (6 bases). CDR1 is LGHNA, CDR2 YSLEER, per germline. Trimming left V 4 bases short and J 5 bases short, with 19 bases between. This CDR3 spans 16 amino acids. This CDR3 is CASSRWDSRGGDTQYF. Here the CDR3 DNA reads TGCGCCAGCAGCCGGTGGGACTCACGTGGGGGAGATACGCAGTATTTT.

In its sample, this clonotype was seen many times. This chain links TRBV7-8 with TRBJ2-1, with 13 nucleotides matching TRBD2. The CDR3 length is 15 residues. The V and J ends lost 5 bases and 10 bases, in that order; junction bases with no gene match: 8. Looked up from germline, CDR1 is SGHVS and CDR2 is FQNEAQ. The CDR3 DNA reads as TGTGCCAGCAGCCTACGGACTAGCGGGGGACGGGAGCAGTTCTTC. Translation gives CASSLRTSGGREQFF. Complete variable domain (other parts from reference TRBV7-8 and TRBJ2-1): GAGVSQSPRYKVAKRGQDVALRCDPISGHVSLFWYQQALGQGPEFLTYFQNEAQLDKSGLPSDRFFAERPEGSVSTLKIQRTQQEDSAVYLCASSLRTSGGREQFFGPGTRLTVL.